This T cell receptor beta chain was obtained from a study of long-term antiretroviral therapy in people with HIV. Study results and limitations: HIV repertoire CDR3 lengths ranged less widely than those of controls. Post-ART, diversity grew, though it stayed under transplant donor control levels. Clones that had undergone expansion before ART dominated the repertoire at all time points.

A v3.0 immunoSEQ assay was performed at survey level. Repertoires were generated with immunoSEQ multiplex PCR, while TCRdb's copy carries only in-frame clones and drops some. Among approximately 21,000 clones, around four fifths were seen once, and the ten largest hold more than 4%. For this clone: Antigen unknown.

CDR1 is MNHNS, CDR2 SASEGT, per germline. This CDR3 has 13 amino acids. V lost 3 bases and J lost 7, with 10 bases in between. The chain couples TRBV6-1 to TRBJ1-5, with D perhaps TRBD1 (5 bases). Specimen: unsorted PBMCs, collected about 5.7 years after starting antiretroviral therapy. The TCR comes from a man aged 25-40 years with HIV. CDR3 DNA sequence: TGTGCCAGCAGTGATAGGGGTCGGCAGCCCCAGCATTTT. This translates into CASSDRGRQPQHF.